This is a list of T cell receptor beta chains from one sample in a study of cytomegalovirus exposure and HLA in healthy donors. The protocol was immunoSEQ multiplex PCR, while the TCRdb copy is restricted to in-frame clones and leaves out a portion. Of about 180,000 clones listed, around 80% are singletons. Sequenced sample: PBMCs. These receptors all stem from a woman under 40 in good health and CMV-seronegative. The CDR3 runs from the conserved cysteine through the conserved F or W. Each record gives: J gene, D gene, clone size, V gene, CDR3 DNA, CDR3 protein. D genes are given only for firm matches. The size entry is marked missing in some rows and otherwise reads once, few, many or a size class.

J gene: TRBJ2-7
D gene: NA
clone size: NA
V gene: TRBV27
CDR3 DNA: TGTGCCAGCAGTTGGGGGGATCGCTACGAGCAGTACTTC
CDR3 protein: CASSWGDRYEQYF

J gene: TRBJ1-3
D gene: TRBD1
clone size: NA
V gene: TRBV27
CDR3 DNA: TGTGCCAGCAGAACGACAGGGGGCTATGGAAACACCATATATTTT
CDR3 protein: CASRTTGGYGNTIYF

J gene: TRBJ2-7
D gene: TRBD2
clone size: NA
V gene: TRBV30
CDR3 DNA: TGTGCCTGGGGGAGGGGCTCCTACGAGCAGTACTTC
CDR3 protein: CAWGRGSYEQYF

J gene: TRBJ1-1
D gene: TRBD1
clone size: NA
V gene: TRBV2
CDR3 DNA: TGTGCCAGCACTCTGCAGGGGACAGCGTACACTGAAGCTTTCTTT
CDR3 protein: CASTLQGTAYTEAFF

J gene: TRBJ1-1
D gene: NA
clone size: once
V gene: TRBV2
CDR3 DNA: TGTGCCAGCAGTGGGGCGAGGGTTGGGGACACTGAAGCTTTCTTT
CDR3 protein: CASSGARVGDTEAFF

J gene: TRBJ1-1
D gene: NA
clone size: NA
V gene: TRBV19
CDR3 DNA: TGTGCCAGTAGCTACTCCGGAGGAGGCTGGGACACTGAAGCTTTCTTT
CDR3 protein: CASSYSGGGWDTEAFF

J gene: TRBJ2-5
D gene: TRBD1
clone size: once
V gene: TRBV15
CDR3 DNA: TGTGCCACCAGCAGCGACCTCGAGGGGGCCAGGGAGACCCAGTACTTC
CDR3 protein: CATSSDLEGARETQYF

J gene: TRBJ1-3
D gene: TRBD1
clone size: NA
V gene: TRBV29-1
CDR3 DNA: TGCAGCGGGGTTTGGACAGGGGACTCTGGAAACACCATATATTTT
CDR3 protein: CSGVWTGDSGNTIYF

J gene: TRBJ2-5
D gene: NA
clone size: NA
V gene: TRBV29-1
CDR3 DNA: TGCAGCGTTGAAATTATTGCCGGGGAGACCCAGTACTTC
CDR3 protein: CSVEIIAGETQYF

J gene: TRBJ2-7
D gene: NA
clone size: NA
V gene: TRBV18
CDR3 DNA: TGTGCCAGCTCACCACCGTCAAGGGGCTCCTACGAGCAGTACTTC
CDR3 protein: CASSPPSRGSYEQYF

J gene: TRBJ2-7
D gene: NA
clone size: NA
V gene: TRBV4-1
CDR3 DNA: TGCGCCAGCAGCGGAAGCGGACAGCCCCTCGACTACGAGCAGTACTTC
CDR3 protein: CASSGSGQPLDYEQYF

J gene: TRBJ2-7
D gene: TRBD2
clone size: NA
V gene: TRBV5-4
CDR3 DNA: TGTGCCAGCAGCAGAGCGGGGACCTTAACCTACGAGCAGTACTTC
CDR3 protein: CASSRAGTLTYEQYF

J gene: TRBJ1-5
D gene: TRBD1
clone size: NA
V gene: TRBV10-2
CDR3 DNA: TGCGCCAGCAGTGAACAGGGGAATCAGCCCCAGCATTTT
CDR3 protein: CASSEQGNQPQHF

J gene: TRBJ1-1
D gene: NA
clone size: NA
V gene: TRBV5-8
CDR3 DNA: TGTGCCAGCAGCTTCCGCAAGATTAGAGCCGCAGGGAACACTGAAGCTTTCTTT
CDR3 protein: CASSFRKIRAAGNTEAFF

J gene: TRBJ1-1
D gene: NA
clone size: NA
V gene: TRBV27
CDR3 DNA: TGTGCCAGCAGTGTTATCCCGGGAGGCACTGAAGCTTTCTTT
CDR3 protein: CASSVIPGGTEAFF

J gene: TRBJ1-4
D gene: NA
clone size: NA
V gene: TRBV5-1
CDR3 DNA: TGCGCCAGCAGCTTGGCCGGCGGGGATGAAAAACTGTTTTTT
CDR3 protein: CASSLAGGDEKLFF

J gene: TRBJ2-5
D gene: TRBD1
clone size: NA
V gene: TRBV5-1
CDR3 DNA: TGCGCCAGCAGCTTCGGGACAGAAGAGACCCAGTACTTC
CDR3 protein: CASSFGTEETQYF

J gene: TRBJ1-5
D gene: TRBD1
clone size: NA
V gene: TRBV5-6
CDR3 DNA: TGTGCCAGCAGCTTTTCCAGGGGGTATCAGCCCCAGCATTTT
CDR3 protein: CASSFSRGYQPQHF

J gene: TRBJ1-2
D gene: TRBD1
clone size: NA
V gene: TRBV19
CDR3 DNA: TGTGCCAGTAGTATTGGGGACAGGGTCTATGGCTACACCTTC
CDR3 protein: CASSIGDRVYGYTF

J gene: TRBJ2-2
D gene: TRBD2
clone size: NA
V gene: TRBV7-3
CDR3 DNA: TGTGCCAGCAGCCGGGGGACTAGCGGGACCGGGGAGCTGTTTTTT
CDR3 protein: CASSRGTSGTGELFF

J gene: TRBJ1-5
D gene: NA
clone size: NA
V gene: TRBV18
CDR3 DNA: TGTGCCAGCTCACCACCGGGCGGGAATCAGCCCCAGCATTTT
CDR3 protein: CASSPPGGNQPQHF

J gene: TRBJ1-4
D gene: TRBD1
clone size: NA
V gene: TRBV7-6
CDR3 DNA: TGTGCCAGCAGCTTAGGCACAGGGGCAGCTGCAACTAATGAAAAACTGTTTTTT
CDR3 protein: CASSLGTGAAATNEKLFF

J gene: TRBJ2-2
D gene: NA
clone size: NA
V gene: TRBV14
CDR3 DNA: TGTGCCAGCAGCCAAGCGTACGGGGAGCTGTTTTTT
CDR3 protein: CASSQAYGELFF

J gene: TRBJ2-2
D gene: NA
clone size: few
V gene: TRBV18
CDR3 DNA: TGTGCCAGCTCACGAAATACAGGGATTGGCGAAACCGGGGAGCTGTTTTTT
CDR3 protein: CASSRNTGIGETGELFF

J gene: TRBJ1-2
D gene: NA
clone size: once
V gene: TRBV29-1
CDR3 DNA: TGCAGCGTTGAGATGATGGCAGACTATGGCTACACCTTC
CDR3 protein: CSVEMMADYGYTF

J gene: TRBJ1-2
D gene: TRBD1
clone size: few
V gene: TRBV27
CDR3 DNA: TGTGCCAGCAGTTTATCTGCCCTCCCGGGACAGGGGGCGGTCTATGGCTACACCTTC
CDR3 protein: CASSLSALPGQGAVYGYTF

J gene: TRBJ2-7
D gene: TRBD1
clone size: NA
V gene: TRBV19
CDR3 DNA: TGTGCCAGTCGACTAAGTGACAGGGCCTACGAGCAGTACTTC
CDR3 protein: CASRLSDRAYEQYF

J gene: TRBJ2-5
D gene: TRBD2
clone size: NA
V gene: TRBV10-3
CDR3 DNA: TGTGCCACTTCTCCTAGCGGGGGTCAAGAGACCCAGTACTTC
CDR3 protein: CATSPSGGQETQYF

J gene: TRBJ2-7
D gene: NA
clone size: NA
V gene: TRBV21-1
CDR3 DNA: TGTGCCAGCAGCGCTCGACAGTACGAGCAGTACTTC
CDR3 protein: CASSARQYEQYF

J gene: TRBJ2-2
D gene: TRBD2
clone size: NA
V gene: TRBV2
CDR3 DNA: TGTGCCAGCAGACCTAGCGGGGGTGGGACCGGGGAGCTGTTTTTT
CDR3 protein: CASRPSGGGTGELFF

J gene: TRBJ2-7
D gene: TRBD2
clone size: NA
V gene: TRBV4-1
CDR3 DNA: TGCGCCAGCAGCCAAGAAAGGAGCGGGGGGACCTACGAGCAGTACTTC
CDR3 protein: CASSQERSGGTYEQYF

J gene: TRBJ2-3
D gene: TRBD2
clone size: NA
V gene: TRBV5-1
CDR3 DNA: TGCGCCAGCAGCTTTGGACTAGCGGCTAACACAGATACGCAGTATTTT
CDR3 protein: CASSFGLAANTDTQYF

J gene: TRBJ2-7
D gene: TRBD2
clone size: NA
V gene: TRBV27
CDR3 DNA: TGTGCCAGCAACCCTAGCGGGGGGTTCCGCGAGCAGTACTTC
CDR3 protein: CASNPSGGFREQYF

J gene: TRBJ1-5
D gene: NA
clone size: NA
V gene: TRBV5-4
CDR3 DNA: TGTGCCAGCAGCTTGGACAGGTTTCAGCCCCAGCATTTT
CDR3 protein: CASSLDRFQPQHF

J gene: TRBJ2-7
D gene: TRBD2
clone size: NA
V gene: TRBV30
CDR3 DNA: TGTGCCTGGAGTGTCCCCGCGGGGGGGCACGAGCAGTACTTC
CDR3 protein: CAWSVPAGGHEQYF

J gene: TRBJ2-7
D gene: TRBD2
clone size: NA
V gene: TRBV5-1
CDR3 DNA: TGCGCCAGCAGCTTGCGCGCGGGGGGGAGAGGGCACGAGCAGTACTTC
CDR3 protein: CASSLRAGGRGHEQYF

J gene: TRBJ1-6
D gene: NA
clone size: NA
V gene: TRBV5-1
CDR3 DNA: TGCGCCAGCAGCTTGGCTTCCGGACAGTTTAATTCACCCCTCCACTTT
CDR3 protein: CASSLASGQFNSPLHF

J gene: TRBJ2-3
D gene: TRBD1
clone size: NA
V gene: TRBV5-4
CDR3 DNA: TGTGCCAGCAGCTTGGGACAGGGGGAAACAGATACGCAGTATTTT
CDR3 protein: CASSLGQGETDTQYF

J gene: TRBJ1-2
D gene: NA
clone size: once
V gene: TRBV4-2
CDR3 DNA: TGTGCCAGCAGCCAAGAGGAGGCCGATGGCTACACCTTC
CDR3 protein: CASSQEEADGYTF

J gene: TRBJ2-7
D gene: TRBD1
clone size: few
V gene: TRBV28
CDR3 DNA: TGTGCCAGCAGCTCCCCCAAGGACAGGGCCTACGAGCAGTACTTC
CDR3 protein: CASSSPKDRAYEQYF

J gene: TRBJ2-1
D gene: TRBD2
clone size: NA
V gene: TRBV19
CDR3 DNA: TGTGCCAGTAGTACCGGGACTAGGAGGGACAATGAGCAGTTCTTC
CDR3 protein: CASSTGTRRDNEQFF

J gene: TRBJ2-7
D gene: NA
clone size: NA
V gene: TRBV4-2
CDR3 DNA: TGTGCCAGCAGCCAAGATCGGGTTTCCTACGAGCAGTACTTC
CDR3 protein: CASSQDRVSYEQYF

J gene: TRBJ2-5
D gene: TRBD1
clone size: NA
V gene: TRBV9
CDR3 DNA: TGTGCCAGCGGAATGGGCAGGGGGACAGAGACCCAGTACTTC
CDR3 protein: CASGMGRGTETQYF

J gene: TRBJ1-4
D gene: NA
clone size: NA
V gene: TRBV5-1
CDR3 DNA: TGCGCCAGCAGCTCCCTGGGACTAGAAAAACTGTTTTTT
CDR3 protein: CASSSLGLEKLFF

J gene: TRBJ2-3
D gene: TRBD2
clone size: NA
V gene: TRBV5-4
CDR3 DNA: TGTGCCAGCAGCTTGGCCATGAGCGGGGGGGCAGGAGATACGCAGTATTTT
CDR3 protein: CASSLAMSGGAGDTQYF

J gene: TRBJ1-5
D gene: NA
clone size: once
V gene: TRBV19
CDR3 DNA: TGTGCCAGTAGTACCCCCGGACAGCTTAGCAATCAGCCCCAGCATTTT
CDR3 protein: CASSTPGQLSNQPQHF

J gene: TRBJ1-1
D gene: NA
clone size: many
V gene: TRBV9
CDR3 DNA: TGTGCCAGCAGCTCATCCGGGAAGAACACTGAAGCTTTCTTT
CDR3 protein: CASSSSGKNTEAFF

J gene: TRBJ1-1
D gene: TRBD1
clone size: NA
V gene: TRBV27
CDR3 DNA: TGTGCCAGCATGGGACAGGGACCCTTCATGAACACTGAAGCTTTCTTT
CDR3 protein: CASMGQGPFMNTEAFF

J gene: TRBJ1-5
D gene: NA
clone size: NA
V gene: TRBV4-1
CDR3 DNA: TGCGCCAGCAGCCAAGTAAGACTCCAGCCCCAGCATTTT
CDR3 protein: CASSQVRLQPQHF